Sequencing of this T cell receptor beta chain was carried out in a study of control samples from healthy donors and cancer patients (dated by TCRdb to about 2020). Remarks on this clone: Its antigen is currently not known. Base qualities are missing; no much larger clone stands one base away.

Receptor amplification or capture employed the immunoSEQ multiplex PCR assay. TCRdb's version of the immuneACCESS table is confined to in-frame rearrangements and falls short of the full clone set. An unresolved V gene accounts for under half of the shortfall where checked; the remainder is of unknown origin. Recorded for this sample are 150,000 to 200,000 clones; over 85% of them occurred a single time. The ten top clones hold 8.5% of the sample. Via the germline V gene (reference sequence), CDR1 is SGHKS and CDR2 YYEKEE. The CDR3 runs 15 residues from the cysteine to the phenylalanine. Kept here is only the CDR3 DNA, which spans 45 bases and is read in frame from base 1. The trim is 1 base for V and 5 bases for J, with a gap of 15 bases between the germline ends.

The chain joins TRBV5-5 to TRBJ2-5; the D segment could be TRBD2, given 7 matching bases. Specimen: blood. This TCR derives from a woman between 35 and 50 years old in good health. This receptor has the CDR3 CASSLRLGGVETQYF. The DNA sequence follows: TGTGCCAGCAGCTTGAGGCTAGGGGGGGTGGAGACCCAGTACTTC.